This entry lists 10 T cell receptor beta chains sequenced from one sample in a study of T-cell reconstitution after alpha-beta-depleted transplantation in children. Unique molecular identifiers were used in preparing the TCRbeta library. MiXCR, applied by TCRdb to the PCR reads, yields one record per CDR3 protein. The sample includes about 980,000 distinct CDR3 sequences, around 30% of them seen just once. The starting material was PBMCs, mostly from graft donor cells, obtained 360 days after TCRalphabeta/CD19-depleted stem cell transplant. These receptors came from a boy in the first two years of life who had a stem cell transplant for SCID, so the T cells may come from the graft donor.

V usage is TRBV20-1 and J usage is TRBJ2-1; D might be TRBD1 (6 bases). Trimming removed 5 bases at V and 3 bases at J, with 14 bases between. Germline-derived CDR1 and CDR2 are DFQATT and SNEGSKA (reference sequence). The CDR3 is 14 amino acids. CDR3 sequence reads: CSAPPRGHYNEQFF. DNA of the CDR3: TGCAGTGCTCCACCCCGGGGACACTACAATGAGCAGTTCTTC.

The chain employs TRBV28 and TRBJ1-1, with TRBD1 matching 7 bases. V was pared by 0 bases and J by 1 base, with 2 bases of the junction left unmatched. The CDR3 consists of 15 residues. Germline CDR1 reads MDHEN; CDR2 reads SYDVKM. Here the CDR3 reads CASSLWEGANTEAFF. The CDR3 DNA follows: TGTGCCAGCAGTTTATGGGAGGGGGCGAACACTGAAGCTTTCTTT.

This clonotype came up a few times. The chain combines TRBV10-2 with TRBJ1-1; no firm D call. Germline values: CDR1 WSHSY, CDR2 SAAADI. The CDR3 is made up of 14 amino acids. The ends were cut back, 6 bases at V and 1 base at J, with 12 bases in the middle. The CDR3 sequence is CASREMDGNTEAFF. The CDR3 DNA reads as TGCGCCAGCAGAGAAATGGACGGGAACACTGAAGCTTTCTTT.

A single count supports this clonotype. This rearrangement joins TRBV12-3 or TRBV12-4 to TRBJ2-3; perhaps TRBD1 as D (5 bases). V gave up 1 base and J gave up 4 bases, with 12 bases separating them. The CDR3 totals 15 residues. The CDR3 loop reads CASSLEQARADTQYF. DNA for the CDR3: TGTGCCAGCAGTTTAGAACAGGCCCGCGCAGATACGCAGTATTTT.

The gene calls are TRBV19 and TRBJ2-3; 7 positions agree with TRBD1. V trimming: 5 bases; J trimming: 6 bases; junction bases outside the gene matches: 5. The CDR3 is made up of 13 amino acids. Germline CDR1 reads LNHDA; CDR2 reads SQIVND (reference sequence). The CDR3, as DNA: TGTGCCAGTAGTTTGACAGGGTTCGATACGCAGTATTTT. This sequence encodes CASSLTGFDTQYF.

This chain uses TRBV4-3 with TRBJ2-7; D tentatively reads TRBD1 or TRBD2 (5 bases each). Germline lookup yields CDR1 LGHNA and CDR2 YSLEER. This CDR3 is 17 amino acids long. V dropped 4 bases and J dropped 2 bases, with 21 bases sitting between them. The CDR3 reads CASSPPNVGESAYEQYF. The DNA for the CDR3 is TGCGCCAGCAGCCCCCCAAACGTGGGGGAAAGTGCCTACGAGCAGTACTTC.

This clonotype was seen a handful of times. This chain uses TRBV6-2 or TRBV6-3 with TRBJ2-1; 11 bases match TRBD2. Per the germline V gene, CDR1 is MNHEY and CDR2 is SVGEGT. The junction had 10 bases not matched to a gene; V was cut back by 9 bases and J by 0 bases. The CDR3 spans 17 residues. The CDR3: CASTSGGLWSSYNEQFF. The CDR3 DNA reads TGTGCCAGTACTAGCGGGGGATTATGGAGCTCCTACAATGAGCAGTTCTTC.

The chain is built from TRBV6-5 and TRBJ2-2; D is possibly TRBD2 (6 bases). V lost 1 base and J lost 3, with 12 bases in between. CDR1 is MNHEY, CDR2 SVGAGI, per germline. The CDR3 runs 16 residues. The CDR3 spells CASSYFGGEDTGELFF. The CDR3 region has the DNA TGTGCCAGCAGTTACTTCGGGGGAGAGGACACCGGGGAGCTGTTTTTT.

This clonotype was seen many times. The chain employs TRBV5-1 and TRBJ2-3; D is ambiguous. V was shortened by 5 bases and J by 2 bases, with 9 bases between the two germline ends. The CDR3 loop spans 13 amino acids. CDR1 SGHRS and CDR2 YFSETQ come from the germline V gene. In DNA, the CDR3 is TGCGCCAGCAGTCCTTTTTCCACAGATACGCAGTATTTT. It codes for CASSPFSTDTQYF. The full variable domain, with the rest looked up from reference TRBV5-1 and TRBJ2-3, is KAGVTQTPRYLIKTRGQQVTLSCSPISGHRSVSWYQQTPGQGLQFLFEYFSETQRNKGNFPGRFSGRQFSNSRSEMNVSTLELGDSALYLCASSPFSTDTQYFGPGTRLTVL.

This clonotype was detected ten times or more. The CDR3 DNA is TGCAGTGCTAGATTGCGTAATGAAAAACTGTTTTTT. This codes for CSARLRNEKLFF. V is TRBV20-1 and J is TRBJ1-4; D unclear. The CDR3 length is 12 residues. CDR1 is DFQATT, CDR2 SNEGSKA, per germline (reference sequence). The V end was cut by 2 bases, the J end by 4 bases, with 5 bases between.